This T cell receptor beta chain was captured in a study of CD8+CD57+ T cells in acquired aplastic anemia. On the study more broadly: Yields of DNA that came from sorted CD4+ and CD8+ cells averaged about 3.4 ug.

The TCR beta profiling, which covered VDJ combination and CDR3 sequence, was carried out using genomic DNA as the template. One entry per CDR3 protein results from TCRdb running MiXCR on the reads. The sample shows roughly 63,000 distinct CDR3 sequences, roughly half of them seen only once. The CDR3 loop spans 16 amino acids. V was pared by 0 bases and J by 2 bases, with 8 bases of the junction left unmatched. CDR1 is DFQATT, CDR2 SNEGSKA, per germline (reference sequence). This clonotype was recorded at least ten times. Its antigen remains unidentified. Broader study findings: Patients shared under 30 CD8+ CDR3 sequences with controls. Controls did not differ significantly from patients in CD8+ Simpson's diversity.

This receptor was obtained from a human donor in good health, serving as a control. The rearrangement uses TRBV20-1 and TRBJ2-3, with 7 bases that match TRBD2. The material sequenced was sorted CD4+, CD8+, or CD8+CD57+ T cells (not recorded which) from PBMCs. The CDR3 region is CSARDLIAGNTDTQYF. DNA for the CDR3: TGCAGTGCTAGAGATTTAATAGCGGGTAACACAGATACGCAGTATTTT.